These T cell receptor beta chains were read from a single sample in a study of blood T cells in healthy people across ages. TCRdb ran MiXCR on the 5' RACE reads and lists one entry per CDR3 protein. Of around 900,000 distinct CDR3 sequences listed, about 51% were seen once; the top ten hold roughly a fifth. Sample: blood. These receptors came from a woman aged 55 to 70 in good health. The CDR3 runs from the conserved cysteine through the conserved F or W. D genes are given only for firm matches.

TRBV20-1,NA,TRBJ2-1,CSARQTGQIQYNEQFF
TRBV5-1,TRBD2,TRBJ2-5,CASSRTTRDWTSGRETQYF
TRBV28,NA,TRBJ1-2,CASSFQGTGYGYTF
TRBV5-1,NA,TRBJ1-4,CASSLGDWEKLFF
TRBV4-2,NA,TRBJ2-3,CASSQDLRADTQYF
TRBV10-1,NA,TRBJ2-5,CASSISPQEGETQYF
TRBV7-2,TRBD2,TRBJ2-7,CASSISGAFSYEQYF
TRBV20-1,NA,TRBJ1-1,CSARGENTEAFF
TRBV7-2,NA,TRBJ2-5,CASRQALLETQYF
TRBV4-3,NA,TRBJ2-6,CASSQRAWTASGANVLTF
TRBV3-1,NA,TRBJ2-3,CASSQDGGAGSDTQYF
TRBV4-3,NA,TRBJ2-3,CASSHLAREDTQYF
TRBV5-1,NA,TRBJ1-1,CASSRLTVENTEAFF
TRBV5-1,TRBD1,TRBJ2-2,CASSLWQGDTGELFF
TRBV5-1,NA,TRBJ2-1,CASTYSGLGSYNEQFF
TRBV7-8,TRBD1,TRBJ2-3,CASSSTGTENTDTQSF
TRBV29-1,NA,TRBJ2-3,CSVREDRDTQYF
TRBV6-1,TRBD2,TRBJ2-6,CASSLLAGLAGSSGANVLTF
TRBV6-5,NA,NA,CASSYRSGASEQYF
TRBV29-1,NA,TRBJ2-5,CSVVIGRETQYF
TRBV27,NA,TRBJ1-2,CASHSSANYGYTF
TRBV3-1,TRBD2,TRBJ2-1,CASSRKTAGGSLNEQFF
TRBV4-1,NA,TRBJ1-2,CASSQASGISFNYGYTF
TRBV28,NA,TRBJ2-5,CASSFATVLGETQYF
TRBV10-3,NA,TRBJ1-3,CAISESRARSGNTIYF
TRBV29-1,NA,TRBJ2-3,CSVELRSSVNTDTQYF
TRBV5-8,NA,TRBJ2-1,CASSLAGQGGNNEQFF
TRBV7-9,TRBD1,TRBJ2-7,CASSHTPGTDPYEQYF
TRBV20-1,NA,TRBJ2-1,CSARQLELDLNEQFF
TRBV12-3/TRBV12-4,NA,TRBJ1-2,CASSSGFPKTNYGYTF
TRBV7-2,TRBD1,TRBJ1-6,CASSPRKGQGNSPLHF
TRBV20-1,TRBD2,TRBJ2-5,CSASLGLAGGPQETQYF
TRBV29-1,NA,TRBJ2-3,CSLRGGGNTDTQYF
TRBV6-1,NA,NA,CASRPSTGGGYEQYF
TRBV28,NA,TRBJ2-5,CASSPDPYLQYF
TRBV20-1,NA,TRBJ2-7,CSAIRTASYEQYF
TRBV4-2,NA,TRBJ1-2,CASSQGGSGYTF
TRBV25-1,NA,TRBJ2-7,CASKRTLDRTLYEQYF
TRBV7-9,NA,TRBJ2-5,CASSPYRTVGGTQYF
TRBV27,TRBD2,TRBJ2-3,CASSFGLAGVGFTDTQYF
TRBV27,TRBD1,TRBJ2-7,CASSLQSGQGTYEQYF
TRBV10-3,TRBD2,TRBJ2-3,CAISLRLAGDTDTQYF
TRBV15,TRBD2,TRBJ2-1,CATSPRPGGPYEQFF
TRBV20-1,NA,NA,CSASLAGAGLGETQYF
TRBV9,NA,TRBJ2-5,CASSAGDSTETQYF
TRBV11-2,NA,TRBJ2-4,CASSFITPYEQYF
TRBV5-1,TRBD2,TRBJ2-7,CASSSSLGTSNEQYF
TRBV6-5,TRBD1,TRBJ2-5,CASKRTGQEIQYF
TRBV20-1,TRBD1,TRBJ2-6,CSARGQTSTSGANVLTF
TRBV9,NA,TRBJ2-5,CASSVGGFDQETQYF
TRBV4-1,TRBD1,TRBJ1-2,CASSQAEGQGFQNGYTF
TRBV11-1,TRBD1,TRBJ2-7,CASSLLSGQGLYEQYF
TRBV29-1,TRBD1,TRBJ2-7,CSVELLGQGTYEQYF
TRBV24-1,TRBD1,TRBJ2-7,CATSRGQGSDEQYF
TRBV20-1,NA,TRBJ2-5,CSVSPLGEETQYF
TRBV9,NA,TRBJ2-3,CASNVNLRDPRTDTQYF